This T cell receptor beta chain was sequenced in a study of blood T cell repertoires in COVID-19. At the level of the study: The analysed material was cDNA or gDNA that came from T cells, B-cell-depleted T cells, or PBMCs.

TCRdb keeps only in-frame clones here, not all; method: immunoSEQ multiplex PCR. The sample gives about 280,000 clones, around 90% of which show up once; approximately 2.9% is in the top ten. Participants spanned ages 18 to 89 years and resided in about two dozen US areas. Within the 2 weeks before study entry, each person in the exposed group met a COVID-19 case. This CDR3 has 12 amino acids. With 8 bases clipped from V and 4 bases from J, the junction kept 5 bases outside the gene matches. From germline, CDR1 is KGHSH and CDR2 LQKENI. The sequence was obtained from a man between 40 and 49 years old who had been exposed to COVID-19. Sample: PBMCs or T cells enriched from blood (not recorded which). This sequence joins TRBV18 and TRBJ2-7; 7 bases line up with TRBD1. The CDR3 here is CASGTVQYEQYF. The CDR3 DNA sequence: TGTGCCAGCGGGACAGTTCAGTACGAGCAGTACTTC. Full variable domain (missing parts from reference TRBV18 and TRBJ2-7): NAGVMQNPRHLVRRRGQEARLRCSPMKGHSHVYWYRQLPEEGLKFMVYLQKENIIDESGMPKERFSAEFPKEGPSILRIQQVVRGDSAAYFCASGTVQYEQYFGPGTRLTVT.